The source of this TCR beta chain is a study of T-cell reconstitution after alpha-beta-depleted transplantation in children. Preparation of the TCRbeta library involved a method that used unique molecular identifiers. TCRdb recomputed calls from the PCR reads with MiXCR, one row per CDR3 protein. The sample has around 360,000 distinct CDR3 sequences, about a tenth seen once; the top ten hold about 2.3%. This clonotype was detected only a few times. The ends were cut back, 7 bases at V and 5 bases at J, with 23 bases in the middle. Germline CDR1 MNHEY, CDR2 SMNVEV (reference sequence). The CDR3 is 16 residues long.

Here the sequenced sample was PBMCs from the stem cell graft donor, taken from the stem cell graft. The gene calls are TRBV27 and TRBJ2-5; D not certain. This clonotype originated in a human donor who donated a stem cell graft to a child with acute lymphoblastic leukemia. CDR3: CASKPLEATRAETQYF. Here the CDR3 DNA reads TGTGCCAGCAAACCGCTTGAGGCCACCCGGGCGGAGACCCAGTACTTC.